The 17 T cell receptor beta chains below all came from one sample that was sequenced in a study of T cells in Graves' hyperthyroidism and ophthalmopathy. From RNA transcripts, TCR beta CDR3 regions were amplified. With the HTBI primer set, the TCR CDR3 went through a first round of RT-PCR. From the multiplex PCR reads, TCRdb called clonotypes with MiXCR, one entry per CDR3 protein. The sample holds roughly 560,000 distinct CDR3 sequences, around 15% seen once. The source material was blood. The receptors shown here come from a woman aged 40 to 50 with Graves' ophthalmopathy.

This clonotype was counted ten times or more. J is TRBJ1-3 and V is TRBV2; D gene uncertain. Deletions cut 10 bases from V and 4 bases from J, with 20 bases between. CDR3 size: 15 residues. The germline V gene encodes CDR1 SNHLY and CDR2 FYNNEI. CDR3 nucleotide sequence: TGTGCCACCGCCGCCGGCAGCTCACTCGGAAACACCATATATTTT. It codes for CATAAGSSLGNTIYF.

This clonotype was counted many times. The rearrangement uses TRBV6-1 and TRBJ1-2; tentatively, D is TRBD1 (5 bases). This CDR3 is 16 amino acids long. Germline V CDR1 and CDR2: MNHNS, SASEGT. Trimming pared 5 bases from V and 5 bases from J, leaving 21 bases between. The CDR3 spells CASSTRGSRDLYGYTF. The CDR3 DNA is TGTGCCAGCAGTACCCGGGGCAGCAGAGATCTATATGGCTACACCTTC.

The DNA of the CDR3 is TGTGCCAGCACCCTGAATGGTTGGGGTCAGCCCCAGCATTTT. It yields the protein CASTLNGWGQPQHF. The gene calls are TRBV28 and TRBJ1-5; D not certain. V was clipped by 7 bases and J by 6 bases, with 16 bases between them. CDR1 MDHEN and CDR2 SYDVKM come from the germline V gene. The CDR3 totals 14 residues.

This clonotype was observed at least ten times. The chain links TRBV5-1 to TRBJ1-3; 8 bases are a match to TRBD1. Germline V CDR1 and CDR2: SGHRS, YFSETQ. V shed 4 bases, J shed 2 bases, and the junction held 2 bases outside the gene matches. The CDR3 sequence is 14 residues long. Here the CDR3 reads CASSPGQAGNTIYF. CDR3 bases: TGCGCCAGCAGCCCGGGACAGGCTGGAAACACCATATATTTT.

This clonotype showed up just a few times. This chain uses TRBV6-2 or TRBV6-3 with TRBJ2-5; the D is unclear. V lost 6 bases, J lost 5 bases, and 7 bases lay in between. This CDR3 region has 11 residues. Germline V lookup: CDR1 MNHEY, CDR2 SVGEGT. The DNA of the CDR3 is TGTGCCAGCAGCGCGATCGAGACCCAGTACTTC. Residues: CASSAIETQYF.

Ten or more counts support this clonotype. The chain is built from TRBV6-5 and TRBJ1-1, with 8 positions matching TRBD1. The CDR3 totals 15 residues. The germline V gene has CDR1 MNHEY and CDR2 SVGAGI. V gave up 0 bases and J gave up 11 bases; unmatched junction bases: 11. This CDR3 is CASSYSISGGRAAFF. The CDR3 DNA follows: TGTGCCAGCAGTTACTCGATATCAGGGGGCCGCGCCGCTTTCTTT.

The chain recombines TRBV29-1 with TRBJ2-2; D might be TRBD2 (7 bases). V gave up 4 bases and J gave up 3 bases, with 12 bases separating them. Germline V gene sequence: CDR1 SQVTM, CDR2 ANQGSEA. CDR3 size: 14 residues. The CDR3 nucleotides are TGCAGCGTTGCGGAGGGGGGGGACACCGGGGAGCTGTTTTTT. It is translated as CSVAEGGDTGELFF.

In nucleotides, the CDR3 is TGTGCCAGCAGCTTATCCGCAGGGGAGACCGGGGAGCTGTTTTTT. Amino acid sequence: CASSLSAGETGELFF. This chain joins TRBV7-2 and TRBJ2-2; possible D gene TRBD1, 6 bases. The CDR3 is 15 residues long. V lost 2 bases and J lost 5, with 12 bases in between. The germline V gene has CDR1 SGHTA and CDR2 FQGNSA.

The V gene is TRBV28, the J gene TRBJ2-5; 8 bases are shared with TRBD2. CDR1 and CDR2 (germline): MDHEN, SYDVKM. The junction had 5 bases not matched to a gene; V was cut back by 7 bases and J by 4 bases. The CDR3 sequence is 13 residues long. The CDR3 protein is CASNPGGVETQYF. The CDR3 bases are TGTGCCAGCAACCCGGGGGGGGTAGAGACCCAGTACTTC.

The chain combines TRBV2 with TRBJ2-7; TRBD1 aligns across 8 bases. V was clipped by 7 bases and J by 1 base; unmatched bases: 6. Germline V gene lookup returns CDR1 SNHLY and CDR2 FYNNEI. This CDR3 is 14 amino acids long. The CDR3 bases are TGTGCCAGCACTCAAGGGACAGGTTCCTACGAGCAGTACTTC. Residues: CASTQGTGSYEQYF.

This clonotype was detected many times. This chain joins TRBV6-5 and TRBJ1-2; perhaps TRBD1 as D (6 bases). Germline loops: CDR1 MNHEY, CDR2 SVGAGI. This CDR3 region has 12 residues. As DNA, the CDR3 is TGTGCTACCTCCCCCGGGGGCTGGGGCTACACCTTC. Its protein product is CATSPGGWGYTF.

This rearrangement joins TRBV20-1 to TRBJ2-5; 8 bases map to TRBD2. V shed 5 bases, J shed 2 bases, and the junction held 7 bases outside the gene matches. Germline CDR1 DFQATT, CDR2 SNEGSKA (reference sequence). This CDR3 has 14 amino acids. The CDR3 here is CSAEIAGRQETQYF. Here the CDR3 DNA reads TGCAGTGCTGAAATAGCGGGGCGTCAAGAGACCCAGTACTTC.

This clonotype was picked up many times. The CDR3 loop is CASRVVVGNQPQHF. The CDR3, as DNA: TGTGCCAGCAGGGTAGTTGTTGGCAATCAGCCCCAGCATTTT. This chain links TRBV6-2 or TRBV6-3 with TRBJ1-5, with D hard to call. Per the germline V gene, CDR1 is MNHEY and CDR2 is SVGEGT. The CDR3 covers 14 residues. Trimming removed 6 bases from V and 2 bases from J, with 11 bases in between.

The rearrangement uses TRBV27 and TRBJ1-2; D uncertain. V was shortened by 3 bases and J by 2 bases, with 13 bases between the two germline ends. Looked up from germline, CDR1 is MNHEY and CDR2 is SMNVEV (reference sequence). The CDR3 contains 15 residues. The CDR3 nucleotides are TGTGCCAGCAGTTTTTTAGGGTCTCGAAACTATGGCTACACCTTC. It encodes CASSFLGSRNYGYTF.

There are many counts of this clonotype. The chain uses TRBV28 and TRBJ1-5; TRBD1 matches at 8 bases. This CDR3 is built from 15 residues. Trimming at V came to 3 bases and at J to 9 bases, leaving 10 bases not matched to a gene. The germline CDR1 and CDR2 sequences are MDHEN and SYDVKM. CDR3 sequence reads: CASSFSGQGLLPQHF. DNA of the CDR3: TGTGCCAGCAGTTTCTCCGGACAGGGCCTTTTGCCCCAGCATTTT.

The chain recombines TRBV5-1 with TRBJ2-4; the D gene is possibly TRBD1 (5 bases). V was trimmed by 2 bases and J by 0 bases, leaving 9 bases between them. Germline assignment: CDR1 SGHRS and CDR2 YFSETQ. The CDR3 length is 15 residues. In DNA, the CDR3 is TGCGCCAGCAGCTTAGGACATCTAGCCAAAAACATTCAGTACTTC. Translation gives CASSLGHLAKNIQYF.

This clonotype was seen many times. V is TRBV19 and J is TRBJ1-5, with TRBD1 matching 9 bases. Germline loops: CDR1 LNHDA, CDR2 SQIVND (reference sequence). The CDR3 runs 15 residues. As DNA, the CDR3 is TGTGCAGCCTTTCAACAGGGGGCCCCCAATCAGCCCCAGCATTTT. It is translated as CAAFQQGAPNQPQHF.